A selection of T cell receptor beta chains follows, all from one sample in a study of regulatory T cells in long-lasting Graves disease. TCRdb independently ran MiXCR on the multiplex PCR reads; one entry per CDR3 protein. The sample contains some 370,000 distinct CDR3 sequences, under 25% of which appear only once. The specimen comprised peripheral blood mononuclear cells (PBMCs), sampled when the disease was refractory, from a patient treated with antithyroid drugs. The source is a female donor with Graves disease. CDR3s include the opening cysteine and the closing phenylalanine or tryptophan. A D gene is named only where the DNA matches it firmly. The listing skips clone size in some rows; elsewhere it reads once, few, many or a size class.

>TRBJ2-5|few|TRBV20-1|NA
CSASVLAGETQYF
TGCAGTGCTAGTGTACTAGCAGGGGAGACCCAGTACTTC
>TRBJ1-6|NA|TRBV2|NA
CASSEYYTPLHF
TGTGCCAGCAGTGAATATTATACACCCCTCCACTTT
>TRBJ2-2|many|TRBV30|NA
CAWRSGSRTGELFF
TGTGCCTGGAGGTCGGGAAGTCGCACCGGGGAGCTGTTTTTT
>TRBJ1-1|many|TRBV6-1|NA
CATNMNTEAFF
TGTGCCACCAACATGAACACTGAAGCTTTCTTT
>TRBJ1-5|few|TRBV6-9|NA
CASSYSGIGQPQHF
TGTGCCAGCAGTTACTCCGGGATTGGTCAGCCCCAGCATTTT
>TRBJ2-7|many|TRBV2|NA
CASSEVRSYEQYF
TGTGCCAGCAGTGAGGTCAGGAGCTACGAGCAGTACTTC
>TRBJ1-3|NA|TRBV7-2|NA
CASSLLGLTSGNTIYF
TGTGCCAGCAGCTTGCTCGGGCTAACCTCTGGAAACACCATATATTTT
>TRBJ2-7|many|TRBV7-9|NA
CASSFPSSTLEQYF
TGTGCCAGCAGCTTCCCTAGCAGTACTCTCGAGCAGTACTTC
>TRBJ1-2|many|TRBV20-1|NA
CSAPGQVNYGYTF
TGCAGTGCTCCCGGCCAAGTTAACTATGGCTACACCTTC
>TRBJ2-7|few|TRBV30|TRBD2
CAWSVGSGLAGGYEQYF
TGTGCCTGGAGTGTAGGAAGCGGGCTAGCGGGAGGATACGAGCAGTACTTC
>TRBJ1-4|few|TRBV7-2|TRBD1
CASSFTGTVNEKLFF
TGTGCCAGCAGCTTCACCGGGACAGTCAATGAAAAACTGTTTTTT
>TRBJ2-2|few|TRBV12-3/TRBV12-4|TRBD1
CASSLLEDRGAGELFF
TGTGCCAGCAGTCTACTCGAGGACAGGGGGGCCGGGGAGCTGTTTTTT
>TRBJ1-2|many|TRBV28|TRBD1
CASSPQGRSYGYTF
TGTGCCAGCAGCCCACAGGGGCGCTCGTATGGCTACACCTTC
>TRBJ1-3|few|TRBV2|NA
CASRLDSQASGNTIYF
TGTGCCAGCAGGTTGGACAGCCAAGCCTCTGGAAACACCATATATTTT